The rows below give T cell receptor beta chains drawn from one sample of a study of T cell responses to AZD1222 COVID-19 vaccine. The assay was immunoSEQ multiplex PCR, and TCRdb's table has in-frame clones only and misses some. This table has some 150,000 clones, 85% to 95% appearing once. The sequenced sample was peripheral blood, obtained on day 0 of MenACWY control vaccination. The receptors originated from an adult in good health. CDR3s include the opening cysteine and the closing phenylalanine or tryptophan. D genes are given only for firm matches. Clone size is shown for a subset of rows, as once, few, many or a class of expanded clone.

clone size	J gene	D gene	V gene	CDR3 protein	CDR3 DNA
-	TRBJ2-3	TRBD2	TRBV6-5	CASRTSGSFPDTQYF	TGTGCCAGCAGAACTAGCGGGAGTTTCCCAGATACGCAGTATTTT
-	TRBJ1-2	-	TRBV30	CAWEGRDDGYTF	TGTGCCTGGGAGGGCAGGGACGATGGCTACACCTTC
-	TRBJ2-7	TRBD1	TRBV29-1	CSVPGGYPYEQYF	TGCAGCGTGCCAGGGGGTTACCCCTACGAGCAGTACTTC
-	TRBJ2-5	-	TRBV4-1	CASSQDLAGRGGETQYF	TGCGCCAGCAGCCAAGATCTGGCCGGCAGGGGTGGGGAGACCCAGTACTTC
-	TRBJ1-5	TRBD1	TRBV6-2/TRBV6-3	CASSYSAGTGGHQPQHF	TGTGCCAGCAGTTACTCTGCCGGGACAGGGGGACATCAGCCCCAGCATTTT
-	TRBJ1-1	-	TRBV2	CANPRGGNTEAFF	TGTGCTAATCCGCGGGGGGGGAACACTGAAGCTTTCTTT
-	TRBJ2-5	TRBD1	TRBV27	CASSLGGQGEGETQYF	TGTGCCAGCAGTCTGGGGGGACAGGGGGAGGGAGAGACCCAGTACTTC
once	TRBJ2-1	TRBD2	TRBV4-1	CASSQEIAGGREQFF	TGCGCCAGCAGCCAAGAAATAGCGGGAGGGCGTGAGCAGTTCTTC
once	TRBJ2-7	-	TRBV2	CASQFLRAKGSEQYF	TGTGCCAGCCAATTCCTCAGGGCTAAGGGTTCCGAGCAGTACTTC
-	TRBJ1-1	-	TRBV30	CAWRGRGRQIEAFF	TGTGCCTGGAGGGGGAGAGGCCGCCAGATTGAAGCTTTCTTT
once	TRBJ2-7	-	TRBV7-9	CASSYSQGSPNF	TGTGCCAGCAGCTATTCTCAAGGGTCGCCTAACTTC
once	TRBJ1-5	TRBD1	TRBV7-6	CASSLTGTANQPQHF	TGTGCCAGCAGCCTAACCGGGACAGCCAATCAGCCCCAGCATTTT
-	TRBJ1-1	-	TRBV7-9	CAILDNSSTEAFF	TGTGCTATCTTGGACAACTCAAGCACTGAAGCTTTCTTT
once	TRBJ2-7	TRBD1	TRBV23-1	CASSHPGQVCYEQYF	TGCGCCAGCAGTCATCCGGGACAGGTCTGTTACGAGCAGTACTTC
-	TRBJ2-7	-	TRBV7-2	CASSLARGAPYEQYF	TGTGCCAGCAGCTTAGCCCGGGGAGCCCCCTACGAGCAGTACTTC
-	TRBJ2-1	TRBD2	TRBV4-1	CASSQDRIAGDNEQFF	TGCGCCAGCAGCCAAGACAGAATAGCGGGGGACAATGAGCAGTTCTTC
once	TRBJ2-7	TRBD1	TRBV6-5	CASRVGQGIYEQYF	TGTGCCAGCAGGGTTGGACAGGGGATTTACGAGCAGTACTTC
once	TRBJ2-6	-	TRBV27	CASSLSRRISGANVLTF	TGTGCCAGCAGTTTATCGCGGCGGATCTCTGGGGCCAACGTCCTGACTTTC
-	TRBJ2-7	-	TRBV10-3	CATGTDSYEQYF	TGTGCCACCGGGACGGACTCCTACGAGCAGTACTTC
-	TRBJ2-5	-	TRBV18	CASSPTQETQYF	TGTGCCAGCTCCCCTACGCAGGAGACCCAGTACTTC
few	TRBJ2-1	TRBD1	TRBV24-1	CATSDPTGTGDPNEQFF	TGTGCCACCAGTGATCCGACCGGGACAGGGGACCCCAATGAGCAGTTCTTC
-	TRBJ2-5	-	TRBV5-1	CASSLVRGAVETQYF	TGCGCCAGCAGCTTGGTTAGGGGGGCGGTTGAGACCCAGTACTTC
-	TRBJ1-2	-	TRBV4-1	CASSQDWSGASINYGYTF	TGCGCCAGCAGCCAAGATTGGTCGGGGGCTTCTATTAACTATGGCTACACCTTC
-	TRBJ1-5	TRBD1	TRBV6-4	CASNIQGKIDQPQHF	TGTGCCAGCAACATACAGGGGAAAATAGATCAGCCCCAGCATTTT
once	TRBJ1-2	TRBD1	TRBV30	CAWRGQGRHGYTF	TGTGCCTGGAGGGGACAGGGGCGGCATGGCTACACCTTC
-	TRBJ1-5	-	TRBV6-5	CASIFRGVTDQPQHF	TGTGCCAGCATCTTCCGCGGGGTTACCGATCAGCCCCAGCATTTT
-	TRBJ2-5	-	TRBV7-2	CASSSLGTGQETQYF	TGTGCCAGCAGCTCGCTTGGGACGGGCCAAGAGACCCAGTACTTC
-	TRBJ1-3	TRBD1	TRBV4-1	CASGDRGKVSGNTIYF	TGCGCCAGCGGCGACAGGGGGAAAGTCTCTGGAAACACCATATATTTT
-	TRBJ1-3	-	TRBV6-1	CASSEGYGTSGNTIYF	TGTGCCAGCAGTGAGGGTTATGGGACCTCTGGAAACACCATATATTTT
-	TRBJ2-5	-	TRBV28	CASSGSETQYF	TGTGCCAGCAGCGGGAGCGAGACCCAGTACTTC
-	TRBJ1-5	-	TRBV6-1	CASSEWSGQAYQPQHF	TGTGCCAGCAGTGAATGGTCGGGTCAGGCTTATCAGCCCCAGCATTTT
-	TRBJ2-5	TRBD2	TRBV6-5	CASSYGGTIDQETQYF	TGTGCCAGCAGTTATGGCGGGACTATAGACCAAGAGACCCAGTACTTC
-	TRBJ2-6	TRBD1	TRBV7-9	CASSLGTGTHSGANVLTF	TGTGCCAGCAGCTTAGGGACAGGGACTCACTCTGGGGCCAACGTCCTGACTTTC